The rows below give T cell receptor beta chains drawn from one sample of a study of cytotoxic CD8 clonotypes in ibrutinib-treated CLL. This table comes from immunoSEQ multiplex PCR, and its TCRdb copy is limited to in-frame clones, with some not included. This sample has approximately 130,000 clones; 84% occur once, and the top ten carry roughly 3.1%. The sample in question was PBMCs, obtained after 24 months of ibrutinib treatment. Receptor source: a human donor with chronic lymphocytic leukemia. The CDR3 runs from the conserved cysteine through the conserved F or W. The D gene is left open where the match is weak. Clone size is not always given. Where it is, it says once, few, many or a class for expanded clones.

v_gene	d_gene	j_gene	abundance	CDR3nt	CDR3aa
TRBV7-9	TRBD2	TRBJ2-2	NA	TGTGCCAGGAGCACGCCCCGGACTAGCGGGGTCGGGGAGCTGTTTTTT	CARSTPRTSGVGELFF
TRBV4-3	NA	TRBJ2-3	NA	TGCGCCAGCAGCCAAGAGCGGCAGGCGCATTGGCGGGATACGCAGTATTTT	CASSQERQAHWRDTQYF
TRBV18	NA	TRBJ1-1	NA	TGTGCCAGCTCACCAGCCCGGGACCTCACTGAAGCTTTCTTT	CASSPARDLTEAFF
TRBV10-3	NA	TRBJ1-2	few	TGTGCCATCAGTGGGACAATGAGCTACACCTTC	CAISGTMSYTF
TRBV27	NA	TRBJ1-5	NA	TGTGCCAGCCGGAGGAATAGCAATCAGCCCCAGCATTTT	CASRRNSNQPQHF
TRBV28	TRBD1	TRBJ2-5	NA	TGTGCCAGCAGTCCAGGGACAGGGGTAAAAGAGACCCAGTACTTC	CASSPGTGVKETQYF
TRBV10-2	TRBD2	TRBJ2-7	NA	TGCGCCAGCAGTTCGGGGGGTTTCCCTGGAGAGCAGTACTTC	CASSSGGFPGEQYF
TRBV6-5	TRBD1	TRBJ2-7	NA	TGTGCCAGCACTGGACAGGGGATTACCTACGAGCAGTACTTC	CASTGQGITYEQYF
TRBV30	NA	TRBJ2-2	NA	TGTGCCTGGAGTAACTCCGGGGAGCTGTTTTTT	CAWSNSGELFF
TRBV12-5	NA	TRBJ1-5	NA	TGTGCTAGTGGCAGCGGGACTGCTAATCAGCCCCAGCATTTT	CASGSGTANQPQHF
TRBV7-2	NA	TRBJ1-6	NA	TGTGCCAGCAGCTTAGCGAGGGCCAGGGCGTCCTATAATTCACCCCTCCACTTT	CASSLARARASYNSPLHF
TRBV6-5	TRBD1	TRBJ1-4	NA	TGTGCCAGCAGTTACTCATCCAGGGGGGGTAATGAAAAACTGTTTTTT	CASSYSSRGGNEKLFF
TRBV19	TRBD2	TRBJ2-6	NA	TGTGCCAGTCCCCGGGGGGGGACACGTGCCTCTGGGGCCAACGTCCTGACTTTC	CASPRGGTRASGANVLTF
TRBV30	TRBD2	TRBJ2-3	once	TGTGCCTGGAGGCGCGGATGGACTAGCGGGGGAGCTAGCACAGATACGCAGTATTTT	CAWRRGWTSGGASTDTQYF
TRBV10-3	TRBD1	TRBJ2-7	NA	TGTGCCATCAGTAAGGGGGCGGCCTACGAGCAGTACTTC	CAISKGAAYEQYF
TRBV28	TRBD1	TRBJ1-6	once	TGTGCCAGCAGTGTGGGACAGGGGGCTTCTTATAATTCACCCCTCCACTTT	CASSVGQGASYNSPLHF
TRBV7-8	NA	TRBJ1-5	NA	TGTGCCAGCAGTCGGACGGACGAGGGGCCCCAGCATTTT	CASSRTDEGPQHF
TRBV30	NA	TRBJ1-4	NA	TGTGCCTGGAGTGTACGAGGGGCAGGCGAAAAACTGTTTTTT	CAWSVRGAGEKLFF
TRBV7-2	NA	TRBJ1-1	NA	TGTGCCAGCAGCTTAGTACGTGGGCAGGGAAACACTGAAGCTTTCTTT	CASSLVRGQGNTEAFF
TRBV19	NA	TRBJ2-5	NA	TGTGCCAGTAGGGACGTAAGACAAGAGACCCAGTACTTC	CASRDVRQETQYF
TRBV5-6	TRBD1	TRBJ1-4	NA	TGTGCCAGCAGCTTCGGACAGGGTACCGAAAAACTGTTTTTT	CASSFGQGTEKLFF
TRBV7-2	TRBD1	TRBJ1-2	NA	TGTGCCAGCAGCCACCGACAGGGGTGGAACTATGGCTACACCTTC	CASSHRQGWNYGYTF
TRBV29-1	NA	TRBJ1-5	NA	TGCAGCGTTGCCGGGGGAATGGAAAATCAGCCCCAGCATTTT	CSVAGGMENQPQHF
TRBV30	NA	TRBJ2-3	NA	TGTGCCTGGGGGGACGGGGGCACAGATACGCAGTATTTT	CAWGDGGTDTQYF
TRBV2	TRBD1	TRBJ1-4	NA	TGTGCCAGGAGACAGGGAACTAATGAAAAACTGTTTTTT	CARRQGTNEKLFF
TRBV5-6	TRBD1	TRBJ1-2	NA	TGTGCCAGCAGCCGACCTCGAGGACAGGTTTATAGTATGAGCTACACCTTC	CASSRPRGQVYSMSYTF
TRBV6-5	TRBD1	TRBJ1-3	NA	TGTGCCAGCAGTTACGCCAGGGGGCAAGGAAACACCATATATTTT	CASSYARGQGNTIYF
TRBV5-1	NA	TRBJ1-4	NA	TGCGCCAGCAGCTTGCCAGCTAATGAAAAACTGTTTTTT	CASSLPANEKLFF
TRBV6-6	NA	TRBJ1-2	NA	TGTGCCAGCAGGTCTCGGCAGGGGCCCTTGGATGGCTACACCTTC	CASRSRQGPLDGYTF
TRBV6-1	NA	TRBJ2-7	NA	TGTGCCGCCCACCGGGGGGCGGGTTACGAGCAGTACTTC	CAAHRGAGYEQYF
TRBV28	NA	TRBJ2-1	NA	TGTGCCAGCAGTTTAGCCCTGGGGGGGCAGCAGTTCTTC	CASSLALGGQQFF
TRBV6-6	TRBD1	TRBJ2-5	NA	TGTGCCAGCAGTTCTCCGGGACAGGGGAAAGAGACCCAGTACTTC	CASSSPGQGKETQYF
TRBV25-1	NA	TRBJ2-1	NA	TGTGCCAGCAGTGTACCCAGACACTCCTACAATGAGCAGTTCTTC	CASSVPRHSYNEQFF
TRBV28	TRBD1	TRBJ1-5	NA	TGTGCCAGCAGTAAAGGCAGAACCGGGACAGGGGTTCTCTTGGGCAATCAGCCCCAGCATTTT	CASSKGRTGTGVLLGNQPQHF
TRBV5-4	TRBD1	TRBJ1-2	NA	TGTGCCAGCAGCCTAGACAGGGACCCCTATGGCTACACCTTC	CASSLDRDPYGYTF
TRBV5-1	TRBD2	TRBJ2-5	NA	TGCGCCAGCAGCCCTGTTTCTAGCGGAGCTCAAGAGACCCAGTACTTC	CASSPVSSGAQETQYF
TRBV5-1	TRBD1	TRBJ2-5	NA	TGCGCCAGCAGCAGAATGGTGGGACAGGGCGGGGAGACCCAGTACTTC	CASSRMVGQGGETQYF
TRBV28	NA	TRBJ1-6	NA	TGTGCCAGCAGTTTTGAGGGGGCCTATAATTCACCCCTCCACTTT	CASSFEGAYNSPLHF
TRBV25-1	TRBD2	TRBJ2-7	NA	TGTGCCAGCCGCGGGGGACCCCCAGGCGAGCAGTACTTC	CASRGGPPGEQYF
TRBV29-1	NA	TRBJ2-7	NA	TGCAGCGTTGTGTGGGGAAGCTCCTACGAGCAGTACTTC	CSVVWGSSYEQYF